Here is one T cell receptor (beta chain) with its context. Its antigen remains undetermined. Per-base qualities were not stored, and no clone one base away is much larger. The data were taken from a study of control samples from healthy donors and cancer patients (dated by TCRdb to 2018 to 2020). Trimming accounts for 5 bases at V and 8 bases at J, while the number of junction bases matched to no gene is 6. Inclusive of the bounding cysteine and phenylalanine, the CDR3 is 13 residues long. This entry keeps only the CDR3 DNA: 39 bases, framed from base 1. Sequences MNHNY (CDR1) and SVGAGI (CDR2) are obtained from the germline V gene (reference sequence). The library relied on the immunoSEQ multiplex PCR assay. Entries here come from immuneACCESS through TCRdb and include only in-frame sequences with V and J called. Some clones fail to appear in such tables; in the studies checked, an unresolved V gene covers under half of the shortfall, and the cause of the remainder is unknown. The sample contains 50,000 to 65,000 clones, 90% of them found a single time. Jointly, the top ten make up roughly 1.2% of the sample.

The sample consisted of PBMCs. This clonotype was sampled from a woman between 50 and 59 years old with colorectal cancer. Recombination connected TRBV6-6 to TRBJ2-1, and 7 bases in between align with TRBD2. The CDR3 region has the sequence CASSTGGVDEQFF. Here is the DNA: TGTGCCAGCAGTACGGGAGGTGTAGATGAGCAGTTCTTC.